What follows are 22 T cell receptor beta chains derived from one specimen sequenced in a study of cytomegalovirus exposure and HLA in healthy donors. Primers: 60 Vbeta forward and 13 Jbeta reverse. Using immunoSEQ multiplex PCR, the repertoire was profiled, and TCRdb retains in-frame clones only, with some absent. The sample includes 200,000 or so clones, around 73% of them seen just once. The sequencing input was PBMCs. The receptors stem from a male donor in good health and CMV-seronegative.

The chain has TRBV28 and TRBJ1-5; D is unclear. Per germline, CDR1 MDHEN and CDR2 SYDVKM. This CDR3 is 15 amino acids long. The germline V and J ends were trimmed by 3 bases and 0 bases, with 9 bases remaining between them. DNA of the CDR3: TGTGCCAGCAGTTTCCACTCAAATAGCAATCAGCCCCAGCATTTT. This translates into CASSFHSNSNQPQHF.

The J gene is TRBJ2-1, the V gene TRBV10-3; 15 bases are a match to TRBD2. The CDR3 loop spans 17 amino acids. J gave up 5 bases and V 6 bases, and 8 bases lay outside the gene matches. Per the germline V gene, CDR1 is ENHRY and CDR2 is SYGVKD. CDR3 amino acids: CAIRAPGTSGRNNEQFF. CDR3 nucleotides: TGTGCCATCAGGGCCCCCGGGACTAGCGGGAGGAACAATGAGCAGTTCTTC.

This CDR3 is CASSHGDRGNEKLFF. CDR3 bases: TGTGCCAGCAGCCACGGAGACAGGGGGAATGAAAAACTGTTTTTT. The chain recombines TRBV9 with TRBJ1-4; 9 positions agree with TRBD1. The CDR3 extends over 15 amino acids. The trim removed 4 bases at V and 5 bases at J, leaving 6 bases unmatched. Germline values: CDR1 SGDLS, CDR2 YYNGEE.

V gene TRBV28 combines with J gene TRBJ1-3; TRBD1 matches at 9 bases. V was clipped by 7 bases and J by 2 bases; unmatched bases: 6. This CDR3 spans 15 amino acids. Germline values: CDR1 MDHEN, CDR2 SYDVKM. Written as DNA, the CDR3 is TGTGCCAGCACCCTACAGGGGGCGCCTGGAAACACCATATATTTT. This translates into CASTLQGAPGNTIYF.

This clone was counted a single time. The V and J genes are TRBV27 and TRBJ2-1, with 7 bases matching TRBD2. V trimming: 6 bases; J trimming: 12 bases; junction bases outside the gene matches: 11. Germline V gene sequence: CDR1 MNHEY, CDR2 SMNVEV (reference sequence). The CDR3 is 13 residues long. CDR3 amino acids: CASSEREAFGQFF. DNA for the CDR3: TGTGCCAGCAGCGAACGGGAGGCCTTCGGGCAGTTCTTC.

The genes are TRBV28 and TRBJ2-3; 9 positions match TRBD2. Germline values: CDR1 MDHEN, CDR2 SYDVKM. Trimming removed 3 bases from V and 2 bases from J; junction bases left unmatched: 9. The CDR3 is made up of 17 amino acids. The CDR3 DNA reads TGTGCCAGCAGTTTCCCTTTGCTAGCGGGGAACACAGATACGCAGTATTTT. Translated, it gives CASSFPLLAGNTDTQYF. Complete variable domain (other parts from reference TRBV28 and TRBJ2-3): DVKVTQSSRYLVKRTGEKVFLECVQDMDHENMFWYRQDPGLGLRLIYFSYDVKMKEKGDIPEGYSVSREKKERFSLILESASTNQTSMYLCASSFPLLAGNTDTQYFGPGTRLTVL.

This clone was observed a single time. The chain combines TRBV6-5 with TRBJ2-7, with D possibly matching TRBD2 (6 bases). Per germline, CDR1 MNHEY and CDR2 SVGAGI. The CDR3 is made up of 13 amino acids. With 5 bases removed from V and 6 bases from J, the gap between germline ends came to 14 bases. CDR3 sequence: CASSTSPGGEQYF. The CDR3 DNA reads TGTGCCAGCAGTACTTCCCCCGGGGGCGAGCAGTACTTC.

The count of this clone is one. The genes are TRBV5-1 and TRBJ2-7, with 13 bases lining up with TRBD2. The CDR3 runs to 17 residues. Germline V gene sequence: CDR1 SGHRS, CDR2 YFSETQ. The V segment lost 4 bases and the J segment 0 bases; nucleotides outside the gene matches: 7. The CDR3 protein is CASSLGLAGSSSYEQYF. In DNA form, the CDR3 reads TGCGCCAGCAGCCTGGGACTAGCGGGATCCTCCTCCTACGAGCAGTACTTC. Based on the CDR3 plus reference TRBV5-1 and TRBJ2-7, the full variable domain is KAGVTQTPRYLIKTRGQQVTLSCSPISGHRSVSWYQQTPGQGLQFLFEYFSETQRNKGNFPGRFSGRQFSNSRSEMNVSTLELGDSALYLCASSLGLAGSSSYEQYFGPGTRLTVT.

The V call is TRBV6-1, the J call TRBJ2-5, with a tentative D call TRBD1 (6 bases). The germline gives CDR1 MNHNS, CDR2 SASEGT. The CDR3 is 15 amino acids. Trimming took 8 bases from V and 4 from J, leaving 20 bases between them. CDR3 loop: CASLPTQGQGETQYF. The CDR3 coding sequence is TGTGCCAGCCTCCCCACCCAGGGGCAGGGAGAGACCCAGTACTTC.

The chain has TRBV18 and TRBJ1-2; unclear D gene. Germline lookup yields CDR1 KGHSH and CDR2 LQKENI. V gave up 2 bases and J gave up 4 bases, with 8 bases separating them. This CDR3 region has 13 residues. The chain's CDR3 is CASSPGRSYGYTF. CDR3 DNA sequence: TGTGCCAGCTCACCAGGGAGGAGCTATGGCTACACCTTC.

The genes are TRBV28 and TRBJ1-2; D is perhaps TRBD1 (5 bases). The V end lost 3 bases, the J end lost 2 bases, and 22 bases lay between the germline ends. From germline, CDR1 is MDHEN and CDR2 SYDVKM. This CDR3 is 18 amino acids long. As DNA, the CDR3 is TGTGCCAGCAGTTTTCTATTCCTTGGGGCCGATTTAAACTATGGCTACACCTTC. It translates to CASSFLFLGADLNYGYTF.

The V gene is TRBV29-1, the J gene TRBJ2-3, with a tentative D call TRBD1 (6 bases). Trimming removed 3 bases from V and 4 bases from J, with 20 bases in between. Germline CDR1 is SQVTM and CDR2 is ANQGSEA. This CDR3 region has 16 residues. CDR3 DNA: TGCAGCGTTGATTCCCCGGACAGAGGGCCTCCAGATACGCAGTATTTT. Its protein is CSVDSPDRGPPDTQYF.

The chain is built from TRBV2 and TRBJ2-1; D possibly corresponds to TRBD1 (5 bases). V was trimmed by 1 base and J by 3 bases, leaving 16 bases between them. The V gene's germline CDR1 is SNHLY and CDR2 FYNNEI. The CDR3 has 17 residues. The DNA for the CDR3 is TGTGCCAGCAGTGAAGGAATGGGGCGGACCTTCTACAATGAGCAGTTCTTC. Amino acid sequence: CASSEGMGRTFYNEQFF.

This chain uses TRBV18 with TRBJ2-2, with 10 bases identical to TRBD1. Germline V CDR1 and CDR2: KGHSH, LQKENI. The CDR3 has 17 residues. V gave up 3 bases and J gave up 0 bases; unmatched junction bases: 4. The CDR3: CASSPTGGFANTGELFF. CDR3 DNA: TGTGCCAGCTCACCGACAGGGGGCTTTGCGAACACCGGGGAGCTGTTTTTT.

V usage is TRBV5-1 and J usage is TRBJ2-5, with 7 bases identical to TRBD2. Germline CDR1 is SGHRS and CDR2 is YFSETQ. The CDR3 is 15 amino acids. The V segment lost 5 bases and the J segment 1 base; nucleotides outside the gene matches: 8. CDR3 DNA sequence: TGCGCCAGCAGGTCTAGCGGCCCAACCCAAGAGACCCAGTACTTC. This encodes CASRSSGPTQETQYF.

The chain links TRBV5-4 to TRBJ2-7; D gene unclear. Germline V CDR1 and CDR2: SGHNT, YYREEE (reference sequence). The CDR3 totals 14 residues. V was shortened by 7 bases and J by 0 bases, with 14 bases between the two germline ends. CDR3 sequence: CASGRSSSSYEQYF. CDR3 DNA sequence: TGTGCCAGCGGCCGGAGTTCTAGCTCCTACGAGCAGTACTTC. Full variable domain (outside the CDR3, taken from reference TRBV5-4 and TRBJ2-7): ETGVTQSPTHLIKTRGQQVTLRCSSQSGHNTVSWYQQALGQGPQFIFQYYREEENGRGNFPPRFSGLQFPNYSSELNVNALELDDSALYLCASGRSSSSYEQYFGPGTRLTVT.

The chain has TRBV19 and TRBJ2-1; 7 nucleotides line up with TRBD2. This CDR3 is built from 14 residues. The germline V gene has CDR1 LNHDA and CDR2 SQIVND (reference sequence). V gave up 4 bases and J gave up 5 bases; unmatched junction bases: 5. CDR3 loop: CASSKGLLNNEQFF. DNA for the CDR3: TGTGCCAGTAGTAAGGGACTATTGAACAATGAGCAGTTCTTC.

This sequence joins TRBV5-1 and TRBJ2-2; 8 nucleotides line up with TRBD2. This CDR3 contains 17 residues. The trim removed 0 bases at V and 2 bases at J, leaving 6 bases unmatched. Germline CDR1 SGHRS, CDR2 YFSETQ. The CDR3: CASSLGRLALNTGELFF. CDR3 DNA: TGCGCCAGCAGCTTGGGTCGACTAGCGCTAAACACCGGGGAGCTGTTTTTT.

The CDR3 reads CSVRQGPDTQYF. The CDR3 DNA follows: TGCAGCGTTCGACAGGGACCAGATACGCAGTATTTT. The chain has TRBV29-1 and TRBJ2-3; 7 bases are shared with TRBD1. The CDR3 consists of 12 residues. The germline V gene encodes CDR1 SQVTM and CDR2 ANQGSEA. V was pared by 5 bases and J by 4 bases, with 3 bases of the junction left unmatched.

V usage is TRBV6-5 and J usage is TRBJ2-5; 10 bases agree with TRBD1. The CDR3 covers 16 residues. CDR1 is MNHEY, CDR2 SVGAGI, per germline. V was pared by 0 bases and J by 5 bases, with 6 bases of the junction left unmatched. CDR3 nucleotide sequence: TGTGCCAGCAGTTACTCGAGACAGGGGGCGAGGGAGACCCAGTACTTC. Translating it yields CASSYSRQGARETQYF.

V usage is TRBV9 and J usage is TRBJ1-2; a possible D gene is TRBD1 (5 bases). V shed 0 bases and J shed 4 bases, with 10 bases lying between them. The CDR3 loop spans 14 amino acids. The germline CDR1 and CDR2 sequences are SGDLS and YYNGEE. CDR3 protein: CASSVAGTTYGYTF. In DNA, the CDR3 is TGTGCCAGCAGCGTAGCCGGGACTACCTATGGCTACACCTTC.

This clone was seen more than once but under ten times. The gene calls are TRBV7-2 and TRBJ2-7, with D unresolved. Trimming left V 1 base short and J 7 bases short, with 8 bases between. Germline values: CDR1 SGHTA, CDR2 FQGNSA. The CDR3 extends over 12 amino acids. The CDR3 here is CASSLESREQYF. CDR3 bases: TGTGCCAGCAGCTTAGAGAGCAGGGAGCAGTACTTC. The complete variable domain, with remaining parts taken from reference TRBV7-2 and TRBJ2-7, reads GAGVSQSPSNKVTEKGKDVELRCDPISGHTALYWYRQSLGQGLEFLIYFQGNSAPDKSGLPSDRFSAERTGGSVSTLTIQRTQQEDSAVYLCASSLESREQYFGPGTRLTVT.